The 30 T cell receptor beta chains below were found in one sample sequenced in a study of cytomegalovirus exposure and HLA in healthy donors. A multiplex PCR was run with 60 Vbeta primers and 13 Jbeta primers. Using immunoSEQ multiplex PCR, the repertoire was profiled, and TCRdb retains in-frame clones only, with some absent. The data show about 100,000 clones, with around 76% seen just once and less than 9% held by the top ten. Specimen: PBMCs. All receptors derive from a man aged 40-49 years in good health and CMV-seropositive.

This rearrangement joins TRBV10-3 to TRBJ2-3; 10 bases align to TRBD2. Per the germline V gene, CDR1 is ENHRY and CDR2 is SYGVKD. This CDR3 region has 15 residues. The V and J ends lost 3 bases and 4 bases, in that order; junction bases with no gene match: 4. CDR3 sequence reads: CAISDLAGVSDTQYF. The CDR3 DNA reads as TGTGCCATCAGTGATCTAGCGGGAGTTTCAGATACGCAGTATTTT.

The sample holds one count of this clone. V and J are TRBV7-2 and TRBJ2-5; D not resolved. CDR1 and CDR2 (germline): SGHTA, FQGNSA. The CDR3 contains 13 residues. The V end lost 1 base, the J end lost 5 bases, and 8 bases lay between the germline ends. The CDR3 reads CASSLVDLETQYF. The CDR3 DNA follows: TGTGCCAGCAGCTTAGTAGACTTGGAGACCCAGTACTTC.

This clone showed up just a few times. The chain combines TRBV28 with TRBJ2-2, with 7 bases fitting TRBD2. Germline CDR1 and CDR2: MDHEN and SYDVKM. The CDR3 loop spans 15 amino acids. Trimming removed 8 bases from V and 7 bases from J; junction bases left unmatched: 13. Written as DNA, the CDR3 is TGTGCCAGCTCCCTGGGATCGGGAGGAAGCGGGGAGCTGTTTTTT. Translated, it gives CASSLGSGGSGELFF. Complete variable domain (other parts from reference TRBV28 and TRBJ2-2): DVKVTQSSRYLVKRTGEKVFLECVQDMDHENMFWYRQDPGLGLRLIYFSYDVKMKEKGDIPEGYSVSREKKERFSLILESASTNQTSMYLCASSLGSGGSGELFFGEGSRLTVL.

With regard to this clone: Lacking the conserved final phenylalanine or tryptophan, this CDR3 likely reflects a read error. V and J are TRBV4-1 and TRBJ2-3; D gene unclear. The CDR3 is made up of 14 amino acids. Germline V CDR1 and CDR2: MGHRA, YSYEKL. V lost 0 bases and J lost 3, with 7 bases in between. CDR3 residues: CASSQDRETDTQYS. The CDR3 bases are TGCGCCAGCAGCCAAGATCGCGAGACAGATACGCAGTATTCT.

This clone occurred a few times. V and J are TRBV28 and TRBJ2-7; TRBD2 matches 7 bases. CDR1 is MDHEN, CDR2 SYDVKM, per germline. The ends lost 3 bases at V and 6 bases at J; junction bases unmatched: 8. CDR3 length: 14 amino acids. The CDR3 region has the DNA TGTGCCAGCAGTTTGGGCGGGGGTACCTTCGAGCAGTACTTC. Its translation is CASSLGGGTFEQYF. Looking up the rest from reference TRBV28 and TRBJ2-7 gives the full variable domain: DVKVTQSSRYLVKRTGEKVFLECVQDMDHENMFWYRQDPGLGLRLIYFSYDVKMKEKGDIPEGYSVSREKKERFSLILESASTNQTSMYLCASSLGGGTFEQYFGPGTRLTVT.

V and J are TRBV2 and TRBJ1-6; D ambiguous. The V gene lost 3 bases and the J gene lost 1 base, with 7 bases spanning the gap. The CDR3 consists of 15 residues. CDR1 and CDR2 (germline): SNHLY, FYNNEI. CDR3 amino acids: CASSERLSYNSPLHF. The CDR3 bases are TGTGCCAGCAGTGAGCGACTGTCCTATAATTCACCCCTCCACTTT.

This clone turned up a few times. The V call is TRBV2, the J call TRBJ1-1; 9 bases are shared with TRBD1. With 7 bases clipped from V and 4 bases from J, the junction kept 7 bases outside the gene matches. CDR1 and CDR2 (germline): SNHLY, FYNNEI. The CDR3 is 14 amino acids. CDR3 nucleotide sequence: TGTGCCAGCACCACACAGGGGGCTCTCACTGAAGCTTTCTTT. It codes for CASTTQGALTEAFF.

The rearrangement links TRBV6-1 to TRBJ1-1, with D uncertain. Germline CDR1 and CDR2: MNHNS and SASEGT. CDR3 size: 11 residues. Trimming shortened V by 3 bases and J by 7 bases, and 6 bases separated the two germline ends. CDR3 sequence (DNA): TGTGCCAGCAGTGACGGTGGTGAAGCTTTCTTT. Protein sequence: CASSDGGEAFF.

The rearrangement uses TRBV19 and TRBJ1-4, with a weak D call TRBD1 (5 bases). V was cut by 7 bases and J by 8 bases, with 17 bases left in between. Germline values: CDR1 LNHDA, CDR2 SQIVND (reference sequence). The CDR3 runs to 14 residues. Written as DNA, the CDR3 is TGTGCCAGTAAACGCCCAGGGCGCCGCGAAAAACTGTTTTTT. Translation: CASKRPGRREKLFF.

The chain combines TRBV10-3 with TRBJ2-7, with 8 positions matching TRBD1. V shed 6 bases and J 5 bases; nucleotides not matched to a gene: 3. Germline CDR1 is ENHRY and CDR2 is SYGVKD. This CDR3 contains 12 residues. The CDR3 reads CAIRGTGDEQYF. The CDR3 nucleotides are TGTGCCATCAGGGGGACAGGCGACGAGCAGTACTTC.

The chain employs TRBV29-1 and TRBJ2-3, with 9 bases identical to TRBD1. Germline V lookup: CDR1 SQVTM, CDR2 ANQGSEA. The trim removed 7 bases at V and 3 bases at J, leaving 8 bases unmatched. The CDR3 length is 14 residues. The CDR3 DNA sequence: TGCAGCGGGGGACAGGGAAAAGGGACAGATACGCAGTATTTT. Amino acids: CSGGQGKGTDTQYF.

This clone has just one count. V and J are TRBV11-3 and TRBJ2-1; 8 bases agree with TRBD2. The length of the CDR3 is 15 residues. The ends lost 1 base at V and 4 bases at J; junction bases unmatched: 3. Germline V gives CDR1 SGHNT, CDR2 YENEEA. CDR3 loop: CASSLGAGGYNEQFF. The CDR3 DNA is TGTGCCAGCAGCTTAGGGGCGGGAGGATACAATGAGCAGTTCTTC.

This clone turned up a few times. V and J are TRBV7-7 and TRBJ2-7; TRBD1 matches 7 bases. The CDR3 is made up of 13 amino acids. Germline CDR1 reads SSHAT; CDR2 reads FNYEAQ (reference sequence). The CDR3 coding sequence is TGTGCTAGCCGGGGACAGAGCTCCTACGAGCAGTACTTC. Translated: CASRGQSSYEQYF.

Worth noting for this clone: Other DNA sequences within the sample encode an identical CDR3. The V call is TRBV7-2, the J call TRBJ2-7, with D perhaps TRBD2 (6 bases). Trimming left V 0 bases short and J 1 base short, with 7 bases between. Germline CDR1 and CDR2: SGHTA and FQGNSA. The CDR3 has 14 amino acids. For the CDR3, the DNA is TGTGCCAGCAGCTTAGCGGGGGGATCCTACGAGCAGTACTTC. This translates into CASSLAGGSYEQYF.

The chain combines TRBV6-5 with TRBJ1-4; TRBD1 matches 7 bases. Germline assignment: CDR1 MNHEY and CDR2 SVGAGI. The ends lost 6 bases at V and 7 bases at J; junction bases unmatched: 8. CDR3 length equals 14 residues. CDR3 DNA: TGTGCCAGCAGCTCACAGGGGAGTCTTGAAAAACTGTTTTTT. Protein product: CASSSQGSLEKLFF.

The rearrangement links TRBV5-1 to TRBJ1-4; 9 bases are shared with TRBD1. J was trimmed by 8 bases and V by 4 bases; bases with no gene match: 12. Per the germline V gene, CDR1 is SGHRS and CDR2 is YFSETQ. The CDR3 consists of 16 residues. The CDR3 reads CASSHSQGARREKLFF. CDR3 nucleotide sequence: TGCGCCAGCAGCCACTCACAGGGGGCGCGCCGGGAAAAACTGTTTTTT.

The chain carries TRBV9 and TRBJ2-1, with 9 bases that match TRBD2. The CDR3 loop spans 17 amino acids. V trimming: 0 bases; J trimming: 1 base; junction bases outside the gene matches: 5. Germline CDR1 is SGDLS and CDR2 is YYNGEE. The CDR3 is CASSVVASGNSYNEQFF. CDR3 nucleotide sequence: TGTGCCAGCAGCGTAGTCGCTAGCGGGAATTCCTACAATGAGCAGTTCTTC.

This chain joins TRBV19 and TRBJ2-5; possibly TRBD1 for D (5 bases). Trimming pared 5 bases from V and 2 bases from J, leaving 12 bases between. Germline V gene sequence: CDR1 LNHDA, CDR2 SQIVND (reference sequence). The CDR3 has 14 amino acids. In nucleotides, the CDR3 is TGTGCCAGTAGTCCTGACAGTTTACAAGAGACCCAGTACTTC. It codes for CASSPDSLQETQYF. Full variable domain (rest looked up from reference TRBV19 and TRBJ2-5): DGGITQSPKYLFRKEGQNVTLSCEQNLNHDAMYWYRQDPGQGLRLIYYSQIVNDFQKGDIAEGYSVSREKKESFPLTVTSAQKNPTAFYLCASSPDSLQETQYFGPGTRLLVL.

In DNA form, the CDR3 reads TGTGCCAGCAGTTTAAACAGGGTTCAGCCCCAGCATTTT. Translated, it gives CASSLNRVQPQHF. V gene TRBV6-1 combines with J gene TRBJ1-5; tentatively, D is TRBD1 (6 bases). This CDR3 is built from 13 residues. CDR1 and CDR2 from the germline V gene are MNHNS and SASEGT. Trimming removed 5 bases from V and 6 bases from J, with 11 bases in between.

The V and J genes are TRBV27 and TRBJ2-1; TRBD2 matches 14 bases. Germline V gene lookup returns CDR1 MNHEY and CDR2 SMNVEV (reference sequence). V lost 5 bases to trimming and J lost 10 bases; unmatched junction nucleotides: 1. This CDR3 is 13 amino acids long. The CDR3 is CASSRLAGGEQFF. The DNA for the CDR3 is TGTGCCAGCAGTAGACTAGCGGGAGGGGAGCAGTTCTTC.

The genes are TRBV19 and TRBJ1-2, with a weak D call TRBD1 (6 bases). The V gene's germline CDR1 is LNHDA and CDR2 SQIVND (reference sequence). V was clipped by 5 bases and J by 6 bases, with 16 bases between them. This CDR3 has 14 amino acids. In DNA, the CDR3 is TGTGCCAGTAGTCCGCTGGGACAACGGGATGGCTACACCTTC. Translation gives CASSPLGQRDGYTF.

As DNA, the CDR3 is TGTGCCAGCACCGGACAGGGGGTTTTCACAGATACGCAGTATTTT. Its protein is CASTGQGVFTDTQYF. The V and J genes are TRBV28 and TRBJ2-3; TRBD1 matches 10 bases. The germline gives CDR1 MDHEN, CDR2 SYDVKM. The CDR3 is 15 residues long. V was pared by 7 bases and J by 2 bases, with 6 bases of the junction left unmatched.

This clone showed up just a few times. This chain uses TRBV18 with TRBJ1-1; D unresolved. This CDR3 has 13 amino acids. The germline V and J ends were trimmed by 1 base and 1 base, with 4 bases remaining between them. Germline CDR1 KGHSH, CDR2 LQKENI. In DNA form, the CDR3 reads TGTGCCAGCTCACCACGACAGAACACTGAAGCTTTCTTT. Its protein is CASSPRQNTEAFF.

The V and J genes are TRBV9 and TRBJ2-3, with 8 bases lining up with TRBD2. The CDR3 is 16 amino acids. V lost 3 bases, J lost 2 bases, and 8 bases stayed unmatched. Germline CDR1 and CDR2: SGDLS and YYNGEE. CDR3 bases: TGTGCCAGCAGCGGTCTTCCGGGGGGGGACACAGATACGCAGTATTTT. Encoded protein: CASSGLPGGDTDTQYF.

This chain uses TRBV9 with TRBJ2-7; 8 bases map to TRBD1. The CDR3 is 15 amino acids. Germline V gene lookup returns CDR1 SGDLS and CDR2 YYNGEE. Trimming took 0 bases from V and 0 from J; bases not matched to a gene: 2. The CDR3: CASSVGQGHSYEQYF. The CDR3 bases are TGTGCCAGCAGCGTAGGACAGGGGCACTCCTACGAGCAGTACTTC.

The chain uses TRBV5-4 and TRBJ2-1; 13 positions match TRBD2. This CDR3 contains 18 residues. CDR1 and CDR2 (germline): SGHNT, YYREEE (reference sequence). J was trimmed by 6 bases and V by 4 bases; bases with no gene match: 13. CDR3 sequence: CASSQGLAGTRTGNEQFF. The DNA of the CDR3 is TGTGCCAGCAGCCAGGGACTAGCGGGAACCCGAACTGGCAATGAGCAGTTCTTC.

The chain employs TRBV5-6 and TRBJ2-1, with a weak D call TRBD2 (5 bases). Germline values: CDR1 SGHDT, CDR2 YYEEEE. V lost 4 bases, J lost 10 bases, and 21 bases lay in between. The CDR3 spans 15 residues. The CDR3: CASSPEGMSAREQFF. In DNA, the CDR3 is TGTGCCAGCAGCCCCGAGGGCATGTCGGCGAGGGAGCAGTTCTTC.

This clone was detected a few times. The rearrangement joins TRBV6-4 to TRBJ2-1, with 7 bases that match TRBD1. From germline, CDR1 is MRHNA and CDR2 SNTAGT. V was clipped by 2 bases and J by 1 base; unmatched bases: 2. The CDR3 sequence is 15 residues long. In DNA, the CDR3 is TGTGCCAGCAGTGACGCAGGGGGATCCTACAATGAGCAGTTCTTC. It specifies CASSDAGGSYNEQFF.

This chain links TRBV5-1 with TRBJ1-5; TRBD1 aligns across 12 bases. From germline, CDR1 is SGHRS and CDR2 YFSETQ. Trimming cost V 3 bases and J 6 bases; bases outside gene matches: 4. The CDR3 totals 15 residues. CDR3 loop: CASSSGQGAGQPQHF. The CDR3 DNA follows: TGCGCCAGCAGCTCGGGACAGGGGGCAGGTCAGCCCCAGCATTTT.

V usage is TRBV4-3 and J usage is TRBJ1-1; no clear D gene. The CDR3 is 13 amino acids. V was pared by 3 bases and J by 1 base, with 6 bases between. From germline, CDR1 is LGHNA and CDR2 YSLEER. CDR3 bases: TGCGCCAGCAGCCACAACACGAACACTGAAGCTTTCTTT. This encodes CASSHNTNTEAFF.